This T cell receptor beta chain was sequenced for a study of T cells in tuberculosis. Overall study context: T cells were selected with CD1B tetramers loaded with glucose monomycolate. Study conclusions and caveats: Smaller alpha distances in active tuberculosis partly reflected shorter CDR3-alpha lengths.

A single count supports this clone. Antigen unknown. Measured with immunoSEQ multiplex PCR; TCRdb has only the in-frame clones, and not every one. The sample lists some 31,000 clones; about 95% were seen once. V trimming: 3 bases; J trimming: 2 bases; junction bases outside the gene matches: 4. Germline assignment: CDR1 SGHTA and CDR2 FQGNSA. The CDR3 has 15 amino acids. The origin of this receptor is a donor aged 10 to 29 with latent tuberculosis or without tuberculosis infection. The J gene is TRBJ1-5, the V gene TRBV7-2; TRBD1 aligns across 7 bases. Sequenced: PBMCs. In DNA form, the CDR3 reads TGTGCCAGCAGCTTGAGACAGGGACGCAATCAGCCCCAGCATTTT. This gives the protein CASSLRQGRNQPQHF.